The T cell receptor beta chain described here comes from a study of cytomegalovirus exposure and HLA in healthy donors. The PCR ran on 60 Vbeta and 13 Jbeta primers. Assay used: immunoSEQ multiplex PCR; TCRdb lists only in-frame clones, some missing. This table holds 120,000 to 150,000 clones, roughly four fifths found once. Germline CDR1 reads MNHEY; CDR2 reads SVGAGI. This CDR3 spans 15 amino acids. The V and J ends lost 6 bases and 4 bases respectively, with 16 bases between them. The receptor comes from a man aged 40-49 years in good health and CMV-seropositive. The chain is built from TRBV6-5 and TRBJ1-3; D call uncertain. What was sequenced was PBMCs. The CDR3 loop reads CASRPGEALGNTIYF. Written as DNA, the CDR3 is TGTGCCAGCAGGCCTGGGGAGGCACTCGGAAACACCATATATTTT.